This T cell receptor beta chain is from a study of T cell changes during pregnancy in multiple sclerosis. The CDR3 extends over 13 amino acids. The repertoire was sequenced with immunoSEQ multiplex PCR; TCRdb's copy has only in-frame clones and lacks some. The data hold approximately 87,000 clones, with just over 90% observed a single time. Sequencing used CD4+ T cells from peripheral blood mononuclear cells, obtained in the second trimester of pregnancy. The receptor was isolated from a female donor with multiple sclerosis, enrolled in a pregnancy study. The gene calls are TRBV12-1 and TRBJ1-5; the D call in the table, TRBD1, was not verified against the DNA. TRBV12-1 is noted as a pseudogene. The CDR3 reads CASSNLDSPPQHF. The DNA for the CDR3 is TGTGCCAGCAGCAACCTGGACAGTCCGCCCCAGCATTTT.